The TCR beta chain under discussion was sequenced for a study of T cell changes during pregnancy in multiple sclerosis. The CDR3 length is 15 residues. Germline V gives CDR1 SGHNT, CDR2 YYREEE (reference sequence). The germline V and J ends were trimmed by 1 base and 2 bases, with 10 bases remaining between them. The data were produced by immunoSEQ multiplex PCR, yet TCRdb's version contains in-frame clones alone and is incomplete. The sample lists 42,000 or so clones, approximately 94% occurring once. This rearrangement joins TRBV5-4 to TRBJ2-1; no clear D. This TCR was sampled from a female donor with multiple sclerosis, enrolled in a pregnancy study. This material consisted of CD8+ T cells from peripheral blood mononuclear cells, taken in the third trimester of pregnancy. CDR3 sequence (DNA): TGTGCCAGCAGCTTGTCGGCGGCCACCTACAATGAGCAGTTCTTC. Translation: CASSLSAATYNEQFF.